This is a list of T cell receptor beta chains from one sample in a study of prognosis after radiotherapy for stage I lung cancer. TCRdb passed the multiplex PCR reads through MiXCR, listing each CDR3 protein once. In the table there are about 14,000 distinct CDR3 sequences, approximately 33% of which are singletons. The sequencing here drew on PBMCs, taken before or after stereotactic body radiation therapy (not recorded which). These receptors originate from a donor over 45 with non-small cell lung cancer. Both conserved end residues are part of each CDR3. Fields, in order: V gene, clone size, J gene, D gene, CDR3 length, CDR3 protein, CDR3 DNA. The D gene is left open where the match is weak. A clone size is listed for some rows: how often the clone was seen (once, few, many), or a class if it is expanded.

V gene: TRBV9; clone size: medium-sized; J gene: TRBJ2-1; D gene: TRBD2; CDR3 length: 15; CDR3 protein: CASSPGTSFHNEQFF; CDR3 DNA: TGTGCCAGCAGCCCGGGGACTAGCTTCCACAATGAGCAGTTCTTC
V gene: TRBV20-1; clone size: many; J gene: TRBJ2-3; D gene: NA; CDR3 length: 14; CDR3 protein: CSAREDRSTDTQYF; CDR3 DNA: TGCAGTGCTAGGGAGGACAGAAGCACAGATACGCAGTATTTT
V gene: TRBV5-1; clone size: medium-sized; J gene: TRBJ2-1; D gene: NA; CDR3 length: 15; CDR3 protein: CASSLGLFSYNEQFF; CDR3 DNA: TGCGCCAGCAGCCTGGGACTCTTCTCCTACAATGAGCAGTTCTTC
V gene: TRBV5-1; clone size: many; J gene: TRBJ2-5; D gene: NA; CDR3 length: 14; CDR3 protein: CASSLYGSEETQYF; CDR3 DNA: TGCGCCAGCAGCTTGTATGGCAGCGAAGAGACCCAGTACTTC
V gene: TRBV6-1; clone size: many; J gene: TRBJ1-1; D gene: NA; CDR3 length: 13; CDR3 protein: CASSPGLGTEAFF; CDR3 DNA: TGTGCCAGCAGCCCGGGCCTGGGGACTGAAGCTTTCTTT
V gene: TRBV6-2/TRBV6-3; clone size: NA; J gene: TRBJ2-1; D gene: TRBD2; CDR3 length: 19; CDR3 protein: CASIQSGTSGRALNNEQFF; CDR3 DNA: TGTGCCAGCATTCAGTCGGGGACTAGCGGGAGGGCCCTGAACAATGAGCAGTTCTTC
V gene: TRBV20-1; clone size: many; J gene: TRBJ1-2; D gene: NA; CDR3 length: 18; CDR3 protein: CSARDPDGWSMFGYGYTF; CDR3 DNA: TGCAGTGCTAGAGATCCCGACGGGTGGAGTATGTTCGGCTATGGCTACACCTTC
V gene: TRBV19; clone size: many; J gene: TRBJ1-5; D gene: NA; CDR3 length: 15; CDR3 protein: CASSMMGQNNQPQHF; CDR3 DNA: TGTGCCAGTAGTATGATGGGGCAGAACAATCAGCCCCAGCATTTT
V gene: TRBV7-9; clone size: many; J gene: TRBJ1-2; D gene: TRBD1; CDR3 length: 18; CDR3 protein: CASSLAGGTGGPFYGYTF; CDR3 DNA: TGTGCCAGCAGCTTAGCTGGGGGGACAGGAGGCCCTTTCTATGGCTACACCTTC
V gene: TRBV7-2; clone size: many; J gene: TRBJ2-7; D gene: NA; CDR3 length: 15; CDR3 protein: CASSSPSQGTYEQYF; CDR3 DNA: TGTGCCAGCAGCTCCCCGAGTCAGGGGACCTACGAGCAGTACTTC
V gene: TRBV7-3; clone size: many; J gene: TRBJ2-5; D gene: TRBD2; CDR3 length: 14; CDR3 protein: CASSLAGGTETQYF; CDR3 DNA: TGTGCCAGCAGTTTAGCGGGAGGGACGGAGACCCAGTACTTC
V gene: TRBV6-1; clone size: NA; J gene: TRBJ1-5; D gene: TRBD1; CDR3 length: 15; CDR3 protein: CASSGTGGPNKPKHF; CDR3 DNA: TGTGCCAGCAGCGGAACAGGGGGACCTAATAAGCCCAAGCATTTT
V gene: TRBV2; clone size: many; J gene: TRBJ1-1; D gene: TRBD1; CDR3 length: 14; CDR3 protein: CASSAGTVNTEAFF; CDR3 DNA: TGTGCCAGCAGTGCAGGGACAGTGAACACTGAAGCTTTCTTT
V gene: TRBV19; clone size: many; J gene: TRBJ2-2; D gene: NA; CDR3 length: 13; CDR3 protein: CASSIDHTGELFF; CDR3 DNA: TGTGCCAGTAGTATAGATCACACCGGGGAGCTGTTTTTT
V gene: TRBV18; clone size: many; J gene: TRBJ1-1; D gene: NA; CDR3 length: 14; CDR3 protein: CASSPGTTNTEAFF; CDR3 DNA: TGTGCCAGCTCACCGGGGACAACGAACACTGAAGCTTTCTTT
V gene: TRBV2; clone size: many; J gene: TRBJ2-1; D gene: NA; CDR3 length: 15; CDR3 protein: CASSESWVQNNEQFF; CDR3 DNA: TGTGCCAGCAGTGAAAGCTGGGTCCAGAACAATGAGCAGTTCTTC
V gene: TRBV6-5; clone size: NA; J gene: TRBJ1-3; D gene: NA; CDR3 length: 15; CDR3 protein: CASSYEANSANIIYF; CDR3 DNA: TGTGCCAGCAGTTACGAGGCCAACTCTGCAAACATCATATATTTT
V gene: TRBV29-1; clone size: few; J gene: TRBJ2-7; D gene: NA; CDR3 length: 13; CDR3 protein: CSVVWSSSYEQYF; CDR3 DNA: TGCAGCGTTGTCTGGTCTAGCTCCTACGAGCAGTACTTC
V gene: TRBV3-1; clone size: many; J gene: TRBJ2-3; D gene: TRBD2; CDR3 length: 18; CDR3 protein: CASSQGGLGVAGKDTQYF; CDR3 DNA: TGTGCCAGCAGCCAAGGGGGACTTGGGGTAGCGGGAAAAGATACGCAGTATTTT
V gene: TRBV14; clone size: many; J gene: TRBJ2-1; D gene: NA; CDR3 length: 12; CDR3 protein: CASSLGYNEQFF; CDR3 DNA: TGTGCCAGCAGCCTAGGGTACAATGAGCAGTTCTTC
V gene: TRBV28; clone size: many; J gene: TRBJ2-1; D gene: TRBD2; CDR3 length: 16; CDR3 protein: CASSLRLAGLYNEQFF; CDR3 DNA: TGTGCCAGCAGTTTACGACTAGCGGGACTATACAATGAGCAGTTCTTC
V gene: TRBV19; clone size: NA; J gene: TRBJ2-3; D gene: TRBD2; CDR3 length: 19; CDR3 protein: CASSMLRLRSGAGGDTQYF; CDR3 DNA: TGTGCCAGTAGTATGCTCCGTCTCCGCAGTGGGGCGGGAGGAGATACGCAGTATTTT
V gene: TRBV5-4; clone size: few; J gene: TRBJ2-7; D gene: TRBD2; CDR3 length: 15; CDR3 protein: CASRRLAGSIGEQYF; CDR3 DNA: TGTGCCAGCAGACGTCTAGCGGGATCGATAGGCGAGCAGTACTTC
V gene: TRBV6-2/TRBV6-3; clone size: once; J gene: TRBJ2-7; D gene: TRBD2; CDR3 length: 15; CDR3 protein: CASSELAGDHYEQYF; CDR3 DNA: TGTGCCAGCAGTGAACTAGCGGGGGATCACTACGAGCAGTACTTC
V gene: TRBV28; clone size: many; J gene: TRBJ1-2; D gene: NA; CDR3 length: 14; CDR3 protein: CASGQQGANYGYTF; CDR3 DNA: TGTGCCAGCGGACAACAGGGAGCTAACTATGGCTACACCTTC
V gene: TRBV5-1; clone size: medium-sized; J gene: TRBJ2-1; D gene: TRBD1; CDR3 length: 17; CDR3 protein: CASSYHPGQGAVSEQFF; CDR3 DNA: TGCGCCAGCAGCTATCATCCGGGACAGGGGGCGGTTAGTGAGCAGTTCTTC